The subject of this entry is one TCR beta chain. The data derive from a study of blood T cell repertoires in COVID-19. Study details: PBMCs, B-cell-depleted T cells, or T cells were the source of the cDNA or gDNA that made up the material.

V was trimmed by 1 base and J by 3 bases, leaving 13 bases between them. The germline V gene encodes CDR1 SEHNR and CDR2 FQNEAQ (reference sequence). The length of the CDR3 is 16 residues. Per the original methods: The assay estimated nucleated cells by amplifying reference gene primers. Sequencing was performed with immunoSEQ multiplex PCR; in TCRdb, only in-frame clones are kept and a portion is missing. V, J and clone size are those of that table, while D and trimming were read from the DNA. The sample includes 99,000 or so clones, 85% to 90% of them seen just once. The sequence came from a man aged 45-65 years with acute or convalescent COVID-19. Source material: peripheral blood. The genes are TRBV7-9 and TRBJ2-1, with D possibly TRBD2 on 6 matching bases. The DNA of the CDR3 is TGTGCCAGCAGCTTAGTAGTGGGACTGAACTACAATGAGCAGTTCTTC. The encoded protein is CASSLVVGLNYNEQFF.